Shown below are 13 T cell receptor beta chains from a single sample sequenced in a study of cytomegalovirus exposure and HLA in healthy donors. It was with 60 Vbeta and 13 Jbeta primers that the PCR ran. The data were produced by immunoSEQ multiplex PCR, yet TCRdb's version contains in-frame clones alone and is incomplete. The table shows about 160,000 clones, with over 80% occurring only once. The sequencing sample was made of PBMCs. These receptors were obtained from a male donor in good health and CMV-seropositive.

The CDR3 region is CASSSLAGSSYNEQFF. The CDR3 DNA reads as TGTGCCAGCAGCTCACTAGCGGGGAGCTCCTACAATGAGCAGTTCTTC. V is TRBV5-4 and J is TRBJ2-1; 10 bases fit TRBD2. The germline gives CDR1 SGHNT, CDR2 YYREEE (reference sequence). V lost 3 bases to trimming and J lost 0 bases; unmatched junction nucleotides: 3. The CDR3 is 16 amino acids.

The rearrangement links TRBV27 to TRBJ2-7; 9 bases line up with TRBD2. Trimming removed 1 base from V and 4 bases from J; junction bases left unmatched: 17. The CDR3 extends over 19 amino acids. Germline values: CDR1 MNHEY, CDR2 SMNVEV (reference sequence). CDR3 region: CASSLLVADLASGKYEQYF. CDR3 sequence (DNA): TGTGCCAGCAGTTTATTAGTTGCGGATTTGGCTAGCGGGAAGTACGAGCAGTACTTC.

V and J are TRBV4-3 and TRBJ2-7; 9 nucleotides agree with TRBD2. Trimming removed 4 bases from V and 6 bases from J; junction bases left unmatched: 4. The germline V gene has CDR1 LGHNA and CDR2 YSLEER. CDR3 length: 13 residues. CDR3 region: CASSLLSGSEQYF. CDR3 sequence (DNA): TGCGCCAGCAGCCTTCTTAGCGGGAGCGAGCAGTACTTC.

The table lists this clone with a few counts. One end of the junction fails to match germline, which may point to a read error. The rearrangement links TRBV7-9 to TRBJ1-4; 9 positions match TRBD1. The CDR3 has 16 residues. In germline, CDR1 is SEHNR, CDR2 FQNEAQ (reference sequence). CDR3 loop: CSSSLQGARIYEKLFF. The CDR3 coding sequence is TGTTCCAGCAGCTTACAGGGGGCCCGCATCTACGAAAAACTGTTTTTT.

The chain has TRBV27 and TRBJ1-1; D not resolved. This CDR3 spans 15 amino acids. V was shortened by 3 bases and J by 6 bases, with 17 bases between the two germline ends. Germline-derived CDR1 and CDR2 are MNHEY and SMNVEV (reference sequence). CDR3 nucleotides: TGTGCCAGCAGTTTGTCTCTTCAGTGGTCCCCTGAAGCTTTCTTT. Translation: CASSLSLQWSPEAFF.

The chain recombines TRBV7-9 with TRBJ2-3; TRBD2 matches 7 bases. There are 13 residues in the CDR3. The V segment lost 8 bases and the J segment 3 bases; nucleotides outside the gene matches: 5. Germline lookup yields CDR1 SEHNR and CDR2 FQNEAQ (reference sequence). Here the CDR3 DNA reads TGTGCCAGCGACGGAGCGGGAACAGATACGCAGTATTTT. Its translation: CASDGAGTDTQYF. Using reference TRBV7-9 and TRBJ2-3 for the parts outside the CDR3, the full variable domain is DTGVSQNPRHKITKRGQNVTFRCDPISEHNRLYWYRQTLGQGPEFLTYFQNEAQLEKSRLLSDRFSAERPKGSFSTLEIQRTEQGDSAMYLCASDGAGTDTQYFGPGTRLTVL.

V is TRBV4-3 and J is TRBJ2-2; 10 nucleotides agree with TRBD1. V lost 2 bases, J lost 6 bases, and 9 bases stayed unmatched. Germline CDR1 reads LGHNA; CDR2 reads YSLEER. The CDR3 totals 17 residues. CDR3 nucleotide sequence: TGCGCCAGCAGCCAAAGATGGGGACAGGGGATGGCCGGGGAGCTGTTTTTT. The encoded protein is CASSQRWGQGMAGELFF.

The chain is built from TRBV7-9 and TRBJ1-1, with TRBD1 matching over 7 bases. The V segment lost 5 bases and the J segment 3 bases; nucleotides outside the gene matches: 9. CDR1 is SEHNR, CDR2 FQNEAQ, per germline (reference sequence). This CDR3 is built from 15 residues. The chain's CDR3 is CASSPQGRSDTEAFF. The CDR3, as DNA: TGTGCCAGCAGCCCACAGGGGAGGTCGGACACTGAAGCTTTCTTT. The entire variable domain, with the rest obtained from reference TRBV7-9 and TRBJ1-1, is as follows: DTGVSQNPRHKITKRGQNVTFRCDPISEHNRLYWYRQTLGQGPEFLTYFQNEAQLEKSRLLSDRFSAERPKGSFSTLEIQRTEQGDSAMYLCASSPQGRSDTEAFFGQGTRLTVV.

This clone was seen a single time. This CDR3 reads CASSQRFYGYTF. The CDR3 nucleotides are TGTGCCAGCAGCCAACGGTTCTATGGCTACACCTTC. The rearrangement uses TRBV14 and TRBJ1-2; D not resolved. The V end lost 2 bases, the J end lost 4 bases, and 5 bases lay between the germline ends. The CDR3 spans 12 residues. The germline V gene encodes CDR1 SGHDN and CDR2 FVKESK.

This clone turned up a few times. This chain uses TRBV19 with TRBJ2-7; 14 nucleotides align to TRBD2. The CDR3 consists of 15 residues. The germline gives CDR1 LNHDA, CDR2 SQIVND (reference sequence). The ends lost 5 bases at V and 9 bases at J; junction bases unmatched: 9. In DNA form, the CDR3 reads TGTGCCAGTAGTGTCCCCGGGACTAGCGGGAGTATGCAGTACTTC. Residues: CASSVPGTSGSMQYF.

The V call is TRBV11-2, the J call TRBJ2-1, with 12 bases matching TRBD2. Trimming removed 5 bases from V and 6 bases from J; junction bases left unmatched: 5. The CDR3 is made up of 15 amino acids. Germline V gene sequence: CDR1 SGHAT, CDR2 FQNNGV. This chain's CDR3 is CASSRTSGDRNEQFF. The CDR3 nucleotides are TGTGCCAGCAGCCGGACTAGCGGGGACCGCAATGAGCAGTTCTTC. Full variable domain (remainder filled in from reference TRBV11-2 and TRBJ2-1): EAGVAQSPRYKIIEKRQSVAFWCNPISGHATLYWYQQILGQGPKLLIQFQNNGVVDDSQLPKDRFSAERLKGVDSTLKIQPAKLEDSAVYLCASSRTSGDRNEQFFGPGTRLTVL.

This chain connects TRBV19 to TRBJ2-1, with D unclear. CDR3 length equals 15 residues. Germline V gene data show CDR1 as LNHDA and CDR2 as SQIVND (reference sequence). V was trimmed by 2 bases and J by 2 bases, leaving 10 bases between them. The CDR3 DNA reads TGTGCCAGTAGTATATCCCTAGTTACCTACAATGAGCAGTTCTTC. This sequence encodes CASSISLVTYNEQFF.

This clone was seen a few times. The chain employs TRBV19 and TRBJ2-5; D gene uncertain. The DNA end favors TRBJ2-7, so the J call may be wrong. The CDR3 totals 14 residues. Germline loops: CDR1 LNHDA, CDR2 SQIVND (reference sequence). The CDR3 nucleotides are TGTGCCAGTAGTATATTGCCAGGCGCCTACGAGCAGTACTTC. It encodes CASSILPGAYEQYF.